This TCR beta chain emerged from a study of cytomegalovirus exposure and HLA in healthy donors. V lost 5 bases to trimming and J lost 3 bases, with 22 bases between them. Germline CDR1 reads SEHNR; CDR2 reads FQNEAQ (reference sequence). The CDR3 spans 17 residues. This clone was observed a handful of times. Primers: 60 Vbeta forward and 13 Jbeta reverse. Profiling relied on immunoSEQ multiplex PCR, and the TCRdb table lists in-frame clones only, not all of them. There are about 60,000 clones in the sample; 70% occur only once, and approximately 19% lies in the top ten. The receptor's source is a woman aged 55-70 years in good health and CMV-seropositive. Sequencing input: PBMCs. This chain connects TRBV7-9 to TRBJ1-1; D gene ambiguous. CDR3 coding DNA: TGTGCCAGCAGCCCGGAGGGTTTCGGGAAAGCTTACACTGAAGCTTTCTTT. Translating it yields CASSPEGFGKAYTEAFF.